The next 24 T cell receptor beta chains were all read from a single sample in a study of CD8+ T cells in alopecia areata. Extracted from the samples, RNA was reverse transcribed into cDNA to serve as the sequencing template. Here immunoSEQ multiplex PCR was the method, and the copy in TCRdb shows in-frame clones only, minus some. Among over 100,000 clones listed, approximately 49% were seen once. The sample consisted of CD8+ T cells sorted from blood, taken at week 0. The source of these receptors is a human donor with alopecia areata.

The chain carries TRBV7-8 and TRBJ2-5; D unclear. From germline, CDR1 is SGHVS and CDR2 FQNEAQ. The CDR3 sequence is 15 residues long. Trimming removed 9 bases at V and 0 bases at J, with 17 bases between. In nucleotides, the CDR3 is TGTGCCAGTTCGGAAAGGTTGGCGGACCAAGAGACCCAGTACTTC. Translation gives CASSERLADQETQYF. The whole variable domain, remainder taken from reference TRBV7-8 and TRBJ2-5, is GAGVSQSPRYKVAKRGQDVALRCDPISGHVSLFWYQQALGQGPEFLTYFQNEAQLDKSGLPSDRFFAERPEGSVSTLKIQRTQQEDSAVYLCASSERLADQETQYFGPGTRLLVL.

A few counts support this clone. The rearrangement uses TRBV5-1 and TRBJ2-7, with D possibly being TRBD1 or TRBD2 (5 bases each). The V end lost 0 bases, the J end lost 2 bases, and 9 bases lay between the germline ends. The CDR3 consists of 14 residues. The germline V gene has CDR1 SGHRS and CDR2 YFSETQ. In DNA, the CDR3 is TGCGCCAGCAGCTTGGCCGGGACCGCCTACGAGCAGTACTTC. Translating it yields CASSLAGTAYEQYF.

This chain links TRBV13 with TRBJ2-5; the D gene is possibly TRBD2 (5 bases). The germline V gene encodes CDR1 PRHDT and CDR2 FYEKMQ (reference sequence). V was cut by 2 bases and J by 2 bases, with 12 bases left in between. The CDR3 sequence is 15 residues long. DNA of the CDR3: TGTGCCAGCAGCTTACTTTACGGGGAACAAGAGACCCAGTACTTC. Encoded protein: CASSLLYGEQETQYF.

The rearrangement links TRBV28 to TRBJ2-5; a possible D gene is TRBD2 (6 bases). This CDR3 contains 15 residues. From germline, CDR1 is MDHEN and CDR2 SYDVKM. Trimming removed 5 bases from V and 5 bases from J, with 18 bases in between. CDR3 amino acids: CASSPGDSLRETQYF. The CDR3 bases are TGTGCCAGCAGTCCCGGGGACTCTTTGCGGGAGACCCAGTACTTC. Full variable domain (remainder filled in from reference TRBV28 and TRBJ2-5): DVKVTQSSRYLVKRTGEKVFLECVQDMDHENMFWYRQDPGLGLRLIYFSYDVKMKEKGDIPEGYSVSREKKERFSLILESASTNQTSMYLCASSPGDSLRETQYFGPGTRLLVL.

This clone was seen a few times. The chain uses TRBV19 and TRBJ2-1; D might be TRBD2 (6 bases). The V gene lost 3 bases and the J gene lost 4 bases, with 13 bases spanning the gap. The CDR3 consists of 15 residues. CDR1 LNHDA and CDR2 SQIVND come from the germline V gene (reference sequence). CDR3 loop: CASSIRRGPYNEQFF. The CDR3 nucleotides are TGTGCCAGTAGTATCAGGCGGGGCCCATACAATGAGCAGTTCTTC.

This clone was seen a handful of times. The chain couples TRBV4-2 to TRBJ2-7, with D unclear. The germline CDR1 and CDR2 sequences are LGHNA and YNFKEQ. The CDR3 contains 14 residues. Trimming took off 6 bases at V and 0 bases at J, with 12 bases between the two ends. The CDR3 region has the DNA TGTGCCAGCAGGCCCGGCCCTTTCTCCTACGAGCAGTACTTC. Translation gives CASRPGPFSYEQYF.

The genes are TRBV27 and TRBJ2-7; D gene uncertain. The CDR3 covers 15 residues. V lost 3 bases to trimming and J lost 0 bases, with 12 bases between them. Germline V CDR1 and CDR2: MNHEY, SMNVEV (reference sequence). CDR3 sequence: CASSLGSGSSYEQYF. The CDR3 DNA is TGTGCCAGCAGTTTGGGGTCGGGTAGCTCCTACGAGCAGTACTTC.

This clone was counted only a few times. As DNA, the CDR3 is TGTGCCAGCAGCTTCTACGGGGGACACCCTTCCTACAATGAGCAGTTCTTC. This gives the protein CASSFYGGHPSYNEQFF. This chain connects TRBV5-4 to TRBJ2-1; D is tentatively TRBD1 or TRBD2 (6 bases each). The CDR3 is 17 residues long. CDR1 and CDR2 (germline): SGHNT, YYREEE (reference sequence). V dropped 2 bases and J dropped 1 base, with 16 bases sitting between them.

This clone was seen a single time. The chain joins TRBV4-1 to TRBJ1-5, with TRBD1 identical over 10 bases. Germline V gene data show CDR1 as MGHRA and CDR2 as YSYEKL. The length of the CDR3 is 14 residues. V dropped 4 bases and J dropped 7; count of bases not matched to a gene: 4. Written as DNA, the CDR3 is TGCGCCAGCAGCCCTCGGGACAGGGGCCAGCCCCAGCATTTT. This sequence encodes CASSPRDRGQPQHF.

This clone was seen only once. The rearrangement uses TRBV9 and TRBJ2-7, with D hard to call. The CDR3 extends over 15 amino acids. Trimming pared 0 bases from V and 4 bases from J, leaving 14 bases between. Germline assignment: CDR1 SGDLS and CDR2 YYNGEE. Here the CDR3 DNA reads TGTGCCAGCAGCGTAGGCGGTCGGGTAGGGTACGAGCAGTACTTC. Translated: CASSVGGRVGYEQYF.

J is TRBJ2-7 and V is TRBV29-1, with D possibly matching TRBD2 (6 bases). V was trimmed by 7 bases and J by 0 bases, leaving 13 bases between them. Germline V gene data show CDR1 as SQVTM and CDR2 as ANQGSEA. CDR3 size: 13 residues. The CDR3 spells CSALGLNSYEQYF. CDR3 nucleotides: TGCAGCGCCCTGGGACTGAACTCCTACGAGCAGTACTTC.

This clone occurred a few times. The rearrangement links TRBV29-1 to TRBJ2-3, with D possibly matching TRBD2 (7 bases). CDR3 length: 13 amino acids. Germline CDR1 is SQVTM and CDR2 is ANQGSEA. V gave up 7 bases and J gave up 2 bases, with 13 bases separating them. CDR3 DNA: TGCAGCGCCTCCGGGGGGCACACAGATACGCAGTATTTT. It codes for CSASGGHTDTQYF.

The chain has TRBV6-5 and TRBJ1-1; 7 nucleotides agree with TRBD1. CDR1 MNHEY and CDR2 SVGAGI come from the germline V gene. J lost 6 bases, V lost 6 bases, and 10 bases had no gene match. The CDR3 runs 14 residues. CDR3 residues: CASSRVDRAAEAFF. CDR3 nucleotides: TGTGCCAGCAGCCGTGTTGACAGGGCAGCTGAAGCTTTCTTT.

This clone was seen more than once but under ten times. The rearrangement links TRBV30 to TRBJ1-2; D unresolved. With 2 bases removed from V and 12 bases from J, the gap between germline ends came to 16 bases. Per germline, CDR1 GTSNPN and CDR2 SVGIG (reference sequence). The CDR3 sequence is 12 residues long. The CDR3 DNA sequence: TGTGCCTGGAGTATTACAGAGATCCAACACACCTTC. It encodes CAWSITEIQHTF.

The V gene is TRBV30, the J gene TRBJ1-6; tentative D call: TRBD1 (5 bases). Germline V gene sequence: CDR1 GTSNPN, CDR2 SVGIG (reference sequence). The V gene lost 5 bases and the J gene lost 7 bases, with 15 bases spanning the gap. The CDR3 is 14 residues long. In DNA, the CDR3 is TGTGCCTGGGTCGGGGGTATCCGCAATTCACCCCTCCACTTT. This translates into CAWVGGIRNSPLHF.

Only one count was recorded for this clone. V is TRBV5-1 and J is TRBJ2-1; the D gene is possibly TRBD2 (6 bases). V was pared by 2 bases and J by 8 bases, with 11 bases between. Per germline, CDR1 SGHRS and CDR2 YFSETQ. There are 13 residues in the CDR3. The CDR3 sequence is CASSFAGKDEQFF. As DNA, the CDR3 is TGCGCCAGCAGCTTCGCGGGAAAAGATGAGCAGTTCTTC.

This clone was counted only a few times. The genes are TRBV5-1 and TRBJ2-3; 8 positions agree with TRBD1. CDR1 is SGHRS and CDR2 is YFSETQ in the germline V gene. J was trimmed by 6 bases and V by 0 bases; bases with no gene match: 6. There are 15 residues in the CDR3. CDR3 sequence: CASSLGDRTGDTQYF. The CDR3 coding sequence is TGCGCCAGCAGCTTGGGGGACAGGACTGGGGATACGCAGTATTTT.

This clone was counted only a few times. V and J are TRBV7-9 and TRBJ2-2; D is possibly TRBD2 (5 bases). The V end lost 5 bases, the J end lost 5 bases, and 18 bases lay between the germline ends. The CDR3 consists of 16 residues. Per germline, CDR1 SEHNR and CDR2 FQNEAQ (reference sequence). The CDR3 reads CASSGSRGRGTGELFF. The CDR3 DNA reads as TGTGCCAGCAGCGGCTCGAGAGGTCGGGGAACCGGGGAGCTGTTTTTT.

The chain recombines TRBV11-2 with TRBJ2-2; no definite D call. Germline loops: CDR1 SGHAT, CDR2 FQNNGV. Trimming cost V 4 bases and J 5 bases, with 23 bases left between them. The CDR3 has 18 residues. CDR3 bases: TGTGCCAGCAGCTCCGCCGGTAGCAGCGTACCCACGACCGGGGAGCTGTTTTTT. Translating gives CASSSAGSSVPTTGELFF.

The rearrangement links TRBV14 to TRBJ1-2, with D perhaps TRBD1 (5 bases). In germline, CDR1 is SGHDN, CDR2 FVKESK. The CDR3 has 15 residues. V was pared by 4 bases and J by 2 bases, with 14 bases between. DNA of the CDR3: TGTGCCAGCAGCCCCTGGGGGGGTTTCAACTATGGCTACACCTTC. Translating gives CASSPWGGFNYGYTF.

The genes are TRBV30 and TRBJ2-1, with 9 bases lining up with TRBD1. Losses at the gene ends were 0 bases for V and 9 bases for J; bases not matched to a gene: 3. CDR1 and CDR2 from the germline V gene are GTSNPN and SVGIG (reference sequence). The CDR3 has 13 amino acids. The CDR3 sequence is CAWSVTGGPEQFF. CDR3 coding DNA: TGTGCCTGGAGTGTAACAGGGGGCCCTGAGCAGTTCTTC.

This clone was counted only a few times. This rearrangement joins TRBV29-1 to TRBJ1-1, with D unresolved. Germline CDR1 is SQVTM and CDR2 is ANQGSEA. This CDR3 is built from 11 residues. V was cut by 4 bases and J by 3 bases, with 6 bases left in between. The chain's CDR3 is CSVGTYTEAFF. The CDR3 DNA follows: TGCAGCGTTGGGACGTACACTGAAGCTTTCTTT.

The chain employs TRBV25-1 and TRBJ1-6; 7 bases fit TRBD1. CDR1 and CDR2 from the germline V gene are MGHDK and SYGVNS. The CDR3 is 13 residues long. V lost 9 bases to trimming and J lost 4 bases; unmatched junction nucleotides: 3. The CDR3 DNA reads TGTGCCAGTTTACAGGGGTATAATTCACCCCTCCACTTT. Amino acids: CASLQGYNSPLHF.

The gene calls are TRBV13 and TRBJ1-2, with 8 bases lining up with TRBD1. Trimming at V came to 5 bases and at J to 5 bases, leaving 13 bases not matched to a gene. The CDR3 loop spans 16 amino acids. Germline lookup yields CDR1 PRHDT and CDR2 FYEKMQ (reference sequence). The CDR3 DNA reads TGTGCCAGCAGCCCCCTCGGGACAGGCGTGGAATATGGCTACACCTTC. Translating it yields CASSPLGTGVEYGYTF.